These 5 T cell receptor beta chains were all obtained from the same sample, sequenced in a study of blood T cell repertoires in COVID-19. The table came from immunoSEQ multiplex PCR; TCRdb's copy has only in-frame clones and leaves some out. The sample shows about 260,000 clones, roughly 88% of them seen only once. Sequencing was done on a sample of PBMCs or T cells enriched from blood (not recorded which). These receptors were obtained from a woman between 40 and 50 years old with acute COVID-19.

V and J are TRBV28 and TRBJ1-2, with D possibly being TRBD1 (6 bases). V was clipped by 4 bases and J by 8 bases, with 17 bases between them. Germline V gives CDR1 MDHEN, CDR2 SYDVKM. This CDR3 contains 14 residues. CDR3 coding DNA: TGTGCCAGCAGTTCCAACAGGGCCCTTGAAGGCTACACCTTC. It translates to CASSSNRALEGYTF.

This clone was counted only a few times. The V gene is TRBV5-6, the J gene TRBJ1-2, with 8 bases fitting TRBD1. The germline gives CDR1 SGHDT, CDR2 YYEEEE. This CDR3 comprises 17 residues. Trimming at V came to 6 bases and at J to 2 bases, leaving 15 bases not matched to a gene. CDR3 DNA sequence: TGTGCCAGCACCCGATTGATTGGACAGGGCGCAAACTATGGCTACACCTTC. Encoded protein: CASTRLIGQGANYGYTF. The variable domain in full, with the rest retrieved from reference TRBV5-6 and TRBJ1-2, is DAGVTQSPTHLIKTRGQQVTLRCSPKSGHDTVSWYQQALGQGPQFIFQYYEEEERQRGNFPDRFSGHQFPNYSSELNVNALLLGDSALYLCASTRLIGQGANYGYTFGSGTRLTVV.

V is TRBV11-2 and J is TRBJ2-7, with TRBD2 matching over 13 bases. Germline values: CDR1 SGHAT, CDR2 FQNNGV. The CDR3 extends over 14 amino acids. J was trimmed by 10 bases and V by 4 bases; bases with no gene match: 7. CDR3 nucleotides: TGTGCCAGCAGCTCCCCTAGGACTAGCGGGAGCCAGTACTTC. Amino acid sequence: CASSSPRTSGSQYF.

This chain connects TRBV6-4 to TRBJ2-1; 7 bases match TRBD2. The CDR3 runs 16 residues. Per the germline V gene, CDR1 is MRHNA and CDR2 is SNTAGT. J was trimmed by 4 bases and V by 4 bases; bases with no gene match: 10. The CDR3 nucleotides are TGTGCCAGCAGTGCCGGTCGGCGGGAGATTTACAATGAGCAGTTCTTC. It translates to CASSAGRREIYNEQFF.

The chain is built from TRBV10-1 and TRBJ2-7, with TRBD2 identical over 8 bases. Germline V CDR1 and CDR2: WNHNN, SYGVQD (reference sequence). The CDR3 totals 13 residues. V lost 5 bases and J lost 13; bases outside the gene matches: 13. This CDR3 is CASSSSGAGAIYF. The CDR3 DNA reads as TGCGCCAGCAGTAGTAGCGGGGCAGGGGCCATTTACTTC.